This paragraph covers one T cell receptor (beta chain) sequence. What it binds is unknown. This specimen belongs to a study of cytomegalovirus exposure and HLA in healthy donors. The PCR had 60 Vbeta and 13 Jbeta primers. TCRdb keeps only in-frame clones here, not all; method: immunoSEQ multiplex PCR. The top ten clones hold about 5.9% of a sample with around 150,000 clones, less than 85% of them seen once. General study findings and limits: In a later analysis, specific HLA alleles were associated with 15,000 to 20,000 TCR beta sequences at a 0.05 false discovery rate.

Germline CDR1 and CDR2: MNHEY and SMNVEV (reference sequence). V lost 3 bases and J lost 3, with 15 bases in between. The CDR3 totals 16 residues. This chain connects TRBV27 to TRBJ1-5; D not resolved. The sample consisted of PBMCs. The receptor was isolated from a man aged 50-59 years in good health and CMV-seropositive. CDR3 DNA sequence: TGTGCCAGCAGTTTCTCTTGGCAGGCCTACAATCAGCCCCAGCATTTT. Its translation: CASSFSWQAYNQPQHF.